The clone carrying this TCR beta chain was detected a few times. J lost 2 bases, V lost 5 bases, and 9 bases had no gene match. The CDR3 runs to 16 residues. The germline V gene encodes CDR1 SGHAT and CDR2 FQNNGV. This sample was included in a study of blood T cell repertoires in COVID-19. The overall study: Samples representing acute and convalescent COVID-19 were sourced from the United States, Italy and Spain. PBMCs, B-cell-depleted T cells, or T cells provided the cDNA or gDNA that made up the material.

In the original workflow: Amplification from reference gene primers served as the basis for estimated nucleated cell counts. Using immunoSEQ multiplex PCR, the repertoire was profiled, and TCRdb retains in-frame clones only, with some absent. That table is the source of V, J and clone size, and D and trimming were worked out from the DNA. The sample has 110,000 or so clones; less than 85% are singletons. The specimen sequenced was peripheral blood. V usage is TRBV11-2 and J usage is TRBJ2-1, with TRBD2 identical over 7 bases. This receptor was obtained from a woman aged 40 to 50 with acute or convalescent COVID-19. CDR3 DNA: TGTGCCAGCAGCCCAGGCGCGGGGGTGGCCTACAATGAGCAGTTCTTC. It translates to CASSPGAGVAYNEQFF. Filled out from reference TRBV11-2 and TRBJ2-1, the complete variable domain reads EAGVAQSPRYKIIEKRQSVAFWCNPISGHATLYWYQQILGQGPKLLIQFQNNGVVDDSQLPKDRFSAERLKGVDSTLKIQPAKLEDSAVYLCASSPGAGVAYNEQFFGPGTRLTVL.